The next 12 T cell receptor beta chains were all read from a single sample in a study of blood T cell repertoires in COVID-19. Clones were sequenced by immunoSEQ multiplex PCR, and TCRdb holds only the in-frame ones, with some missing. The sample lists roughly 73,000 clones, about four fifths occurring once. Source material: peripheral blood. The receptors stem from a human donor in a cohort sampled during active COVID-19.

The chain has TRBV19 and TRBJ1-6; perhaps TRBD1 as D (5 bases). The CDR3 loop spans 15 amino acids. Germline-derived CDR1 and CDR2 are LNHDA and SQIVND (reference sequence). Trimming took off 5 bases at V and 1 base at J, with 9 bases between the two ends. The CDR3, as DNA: TGTGCCAGTAGTCGACGGGGGTCCTATAATTCACCCCTCCACTTT. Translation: CASSRRGSYNSPLHF. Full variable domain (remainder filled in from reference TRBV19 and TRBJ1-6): DGGITQSPKYLFRKEGQNVTLSCEQNLNHDAMYWYRQDPGQGLRLIYYSQIVNDFQKGDIAEGYSVSREKKESFPLTVTSAQKNPTAFYLCASSRRGSYNSPLHFGNGTRLTVT.

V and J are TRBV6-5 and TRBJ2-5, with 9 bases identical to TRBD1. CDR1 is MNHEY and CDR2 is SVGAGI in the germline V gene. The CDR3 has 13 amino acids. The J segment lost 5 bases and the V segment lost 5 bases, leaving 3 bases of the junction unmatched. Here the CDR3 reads CASSQTGGETQYF. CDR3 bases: TGTGCCAGCAGTCAAACAGGGGGCGAGACCCAGTACTTC.

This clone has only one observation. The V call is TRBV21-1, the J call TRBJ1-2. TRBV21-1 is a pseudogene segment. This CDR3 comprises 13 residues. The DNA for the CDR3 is TGTGCCAGCAGCAACCGTGGAGGGGACGTTGACTTCTTC. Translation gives CASSNRGGDVDFF.

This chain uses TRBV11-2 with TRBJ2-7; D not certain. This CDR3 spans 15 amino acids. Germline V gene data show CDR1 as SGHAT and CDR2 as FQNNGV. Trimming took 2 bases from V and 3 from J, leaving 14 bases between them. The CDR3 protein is CASSLYFTPLYEQYF. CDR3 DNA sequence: TGTGCCAGCAGCTTATACTTTACCCCTCTCTACGAGCAGTACTTC.

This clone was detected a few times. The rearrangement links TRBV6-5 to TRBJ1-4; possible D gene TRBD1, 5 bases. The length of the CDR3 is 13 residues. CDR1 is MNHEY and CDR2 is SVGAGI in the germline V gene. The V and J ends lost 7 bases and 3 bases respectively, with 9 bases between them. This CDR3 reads CASKDSSNEKLFF. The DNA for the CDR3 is TGTGCCAGCAAAGACAGTTCTAATGAAAAACTGTTTTTT.

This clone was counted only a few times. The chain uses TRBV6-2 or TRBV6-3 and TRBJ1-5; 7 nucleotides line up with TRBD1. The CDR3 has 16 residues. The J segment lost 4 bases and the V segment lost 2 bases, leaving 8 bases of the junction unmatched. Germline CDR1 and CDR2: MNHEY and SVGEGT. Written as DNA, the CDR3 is TGTGCCAGCAGTTACCACCGGACAGGAGGGAATCAGCCCCAGCATTTT. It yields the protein CASSYHRTGGNQPQHF.

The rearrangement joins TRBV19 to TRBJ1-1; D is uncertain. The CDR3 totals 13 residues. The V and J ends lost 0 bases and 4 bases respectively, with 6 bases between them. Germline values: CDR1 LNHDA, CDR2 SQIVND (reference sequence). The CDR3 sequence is CASSIDRGTEAFF. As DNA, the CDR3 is TGTGCCAGTAGTATAGATCGGGGCACTGAAGCTTTCTTT.

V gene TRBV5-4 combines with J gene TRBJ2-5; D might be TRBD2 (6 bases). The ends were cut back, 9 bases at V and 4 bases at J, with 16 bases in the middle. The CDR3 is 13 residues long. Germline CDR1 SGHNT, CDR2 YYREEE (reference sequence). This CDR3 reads CATGGDQRETQYF. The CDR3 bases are TGTGCCACCGGCGGGGACCAGCGAGAGACCCAGTACTTC.

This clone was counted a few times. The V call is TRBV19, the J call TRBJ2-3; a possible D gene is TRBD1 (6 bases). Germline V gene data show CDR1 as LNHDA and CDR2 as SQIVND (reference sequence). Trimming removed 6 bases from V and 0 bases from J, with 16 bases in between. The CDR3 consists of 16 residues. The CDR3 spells CASRQQGTFSTDTQYF. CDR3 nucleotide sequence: TGTGCCAGTAGGCAGCAGGGGACCTTTAGCACAGATACGCAGTATTTT.

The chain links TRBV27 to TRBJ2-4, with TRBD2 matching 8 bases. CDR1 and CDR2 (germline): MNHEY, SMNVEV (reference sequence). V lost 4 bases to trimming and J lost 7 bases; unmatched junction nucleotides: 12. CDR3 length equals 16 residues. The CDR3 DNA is TGTGCCAGCAGTTCCCCACATAGCGGGGCCACGAACATTCAGTACTTC. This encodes CASSSPHSGATNIQYF.

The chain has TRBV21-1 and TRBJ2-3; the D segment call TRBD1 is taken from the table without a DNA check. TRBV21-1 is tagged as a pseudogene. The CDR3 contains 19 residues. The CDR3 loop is CASIFEAREPGQGNDTQYF. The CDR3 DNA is TGTGCCAGCATCTTCGAAGCAAGAGAGCCGGGACAGGGGAACGATACGCAGTATTTT.

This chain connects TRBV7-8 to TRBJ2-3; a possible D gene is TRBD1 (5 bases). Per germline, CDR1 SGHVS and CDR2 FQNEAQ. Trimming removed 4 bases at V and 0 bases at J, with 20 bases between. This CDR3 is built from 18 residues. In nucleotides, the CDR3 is TGTGCCAGCAGCTCCTACCCAGACGACAGACCTAGCACAGATACGCAGTATTTT. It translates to CASSSYPDDRPSTDTQYF.